The T cell receptor (beta chain) described here comes from a study of naive and memory T cell subsets. Study-level points and caveats: No ground truth validated the naive and memory repertoire findings.

Both TRBC1 and TRBC2 were covered by a beta constant-region primer of two equimolar oligonucleotides. Ligated cDNA was amplified by four rounds of PCR with nested alpha and beta constant-region primers and SP2. TCRdb processed the UMI-ligation and nested PCR reads anew with MiXCR; each CDR3 protein has one entry. The sample holds some 83,000 distinct CDR3 sequences; around 9% are singletons and the top ten take approximately 1.1%. Turning to this clonotype: As yet, its antigen is unknown.

This receptor was obtained from a human donor in good health. The sequencing input was naive CD8+ T cells from blood.

CDR3 sequence reads: CASSPTSSGSLYEQYF. The CDR3 DNA reads TGTGCCAGCAGCCCCACGTCTAGCGGGAGTCTCTACGAGCAGTACTTC. The gene calls are TRBV7-2 and TRBJ2-7; 10 nucleotides agree with TRBD2. This CDR3 has 16 residues. V lost 5 bases, J lost 3 bases, and 10 bases stayed unmatched. Germline V gives CDR1 SGHTA, CDR2 FQGNSA.